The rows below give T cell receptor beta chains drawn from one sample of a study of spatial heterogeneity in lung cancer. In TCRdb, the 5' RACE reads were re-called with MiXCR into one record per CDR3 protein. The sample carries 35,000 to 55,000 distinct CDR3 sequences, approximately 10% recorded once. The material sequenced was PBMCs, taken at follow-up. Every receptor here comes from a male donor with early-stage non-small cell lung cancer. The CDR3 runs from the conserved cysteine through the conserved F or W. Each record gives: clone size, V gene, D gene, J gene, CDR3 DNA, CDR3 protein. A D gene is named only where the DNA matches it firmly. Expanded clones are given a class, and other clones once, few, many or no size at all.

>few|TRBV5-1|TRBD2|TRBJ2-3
TGCGCCAGCAGCCAACCTTCCCGACTAGCGCGGTTAGATACGCAGTATTTT
CASSQPSRLARLDTQYF
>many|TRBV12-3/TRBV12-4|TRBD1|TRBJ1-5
TGTGCCAGCAGAAGAAACAGGGGGCAGGGGCAGCCCCAGCATTTT
CASRRNRGQGQPQHF
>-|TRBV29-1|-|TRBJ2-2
TGCAGCGTTGATTTACAGGGGAACACCGGGGAGCTGTTTTTT
CSVDLQGNTGELFF
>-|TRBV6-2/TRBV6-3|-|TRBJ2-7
TGTGCCAGCAGTCTCGAGACAGGGACTTTCTACGAGCAGTACTTC
CASSLETGTFYEQYF
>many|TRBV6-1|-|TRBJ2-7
TGTGCCAGCATGGCATCCGGCGAGCAGTACTTC
CASMASGEQYF
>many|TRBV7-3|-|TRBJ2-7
TGTGCCAGCAGCCCCTCGATCCCAACCTACGAGCAGTACTTC
CASSPSIPTYEQYF
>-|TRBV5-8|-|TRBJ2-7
TGTGCCAGCAGCTTGGATAGGGTCGAGCAGTACTTC
CASSLDRVEQYF
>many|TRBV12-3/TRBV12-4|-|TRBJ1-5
TGTGCCAGCAGTTTGGCGGCCCTTCAGCCCCAGCATTTT
CASSLAALQPQHF
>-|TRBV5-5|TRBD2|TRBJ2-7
TGTGCCAGCAGCTTGGCCCCCCCCGGGAGGGGGACCTTATACGAGCAGTACTTC
CASSLAPPGRGTLYEQYF
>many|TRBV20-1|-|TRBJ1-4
TGCAGTGCAAAGGACGGTGCAACTAATGAAAAACTGTTTTTT
CSAKDGATNEKLFF
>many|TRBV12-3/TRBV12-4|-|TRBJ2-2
TGTGCCAGTCGTCAGGGCAACGGGGAGCTGTTTTTT
CASRQGNGELFF
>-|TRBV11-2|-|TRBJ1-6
TGTGCCAGCAGCTTAGATCCAGGCAGCACGTCACCCCTCCACTTT
CASSLDPGSTSPLHF
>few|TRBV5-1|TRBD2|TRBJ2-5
TGCGCCAGCAGCTTACCTAGCGGCCAAGAGACCCAGTACTTC
CASSLPSGQETQYF
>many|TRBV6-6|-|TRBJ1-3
TGTGCCAGCATACAGGGCTTTGGAAACACCATATATTTT
CASIQGFGNTIYF
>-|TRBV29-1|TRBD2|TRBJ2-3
TGCAGCGTTGAACTACTAGCGGGGGGCACAGATACGCAGTATTTT
CSVELLAGGTDTQYF
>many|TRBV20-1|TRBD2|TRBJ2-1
TGCAGTGCCAGACCTACTAGCGGGAGGGTAAATGAGCAGTTCTTC
CSARPTSGRVNEQFF
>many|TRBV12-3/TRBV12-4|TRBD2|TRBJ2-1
TGTGCCAGCAGTTTAGGGCGGGAGGTCTCAAATGAGCAGTTCTTC
CASSLGREVSNEQFF
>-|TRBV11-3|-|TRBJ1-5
TGTGCCAGCAGCCGAGGTGGAACTAGCGGCTCCACAGATACGCAGCATTTT
CASSRGGTSGSTDTQHF
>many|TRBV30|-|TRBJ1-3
TGTGCCTGGAGTTGGGGGGACTCTGGAAACACCATATATTTT
CAWSWGDSGNTIYF
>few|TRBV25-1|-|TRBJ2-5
TGTGCCAGCGCCCCCCGGGGGCTCCAAGAGACCCAGTACTTC
CASAPRGLQETQYF
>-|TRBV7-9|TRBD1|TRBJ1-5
TGTGCCAGCAGCCGACAGGGGAATCAGCCCCAGCATTTT
CASSRQGNQPQHF
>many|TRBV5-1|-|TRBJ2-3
TGCGCCAGCAGCTTGGACCCTAGCGCGACAGATACGCAGTATTTT
CASSLDPSATDTQYF
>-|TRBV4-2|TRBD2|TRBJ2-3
TGTGCCAGCAGCCAAGGGGGACTAGCGGGGACTAGCACAGATACGCAGTATTTT
CASSQGGLAGTSTDTQYF
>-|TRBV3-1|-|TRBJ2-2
TGTGCCAGCAGAGCGTCCGGGGAGCTGTTTTTT
CASRASGELFF
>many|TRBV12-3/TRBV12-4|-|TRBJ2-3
TGTGCCAGCAGGTCGACAGGGACTTCCACAGATACGCAGTATTTT
CASRSTGTSTDTQYF
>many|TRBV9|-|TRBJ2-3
TGTGCCAGCAGCCCTTCCCTTCTGAGCGCGGCAGATACGCAGTATTTT
CASSPSLLSAADTQYF
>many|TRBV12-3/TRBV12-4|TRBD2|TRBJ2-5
TGTGCCAGCAGTTCTACTAGCGGGGGGCAAGGGACCCAGTACTTC
CASSSTSGGQGTQYF
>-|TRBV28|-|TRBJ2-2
TGTGCCAGCGGAGGGTTAAAAACCGGGGAGCTGTTTTTT
CASGGLKTGELFF
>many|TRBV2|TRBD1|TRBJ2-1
TGTGCCAGCAGAAGGACAGGGGTCGTGTACAATGAGCAGTTCTTC
CASRRTGVVYNEQFF
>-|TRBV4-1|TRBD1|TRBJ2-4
TGCGCCAGCAGCCAAGACGCCCGGACAGGGGGCAAAAACATTCAGTACTTC
CASSQDARTGGKNIQYF
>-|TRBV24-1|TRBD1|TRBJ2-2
TGTGCCACCAGTGATGCAGGACAGGGGATCGGGGAGCTGTTTTTT
CATSDAGQGIGELFF
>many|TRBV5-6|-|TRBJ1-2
TGTGCCAGCAGCTTGGGGAGGTCGGGGACCAACTATGGCTACACCTTC
CASSLGRSGTNYGYTF
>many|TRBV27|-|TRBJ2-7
TGTGCCAGCAGTAGGGCGGTCTTCTTC
CASSRAVFF
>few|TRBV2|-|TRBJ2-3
TGTGCCGACAAACTAAGGTTAAAGACAGATACGCAGTATTTT
CADKLRLKTDTQYF
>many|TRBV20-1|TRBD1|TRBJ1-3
TGCAGTGCTGGGCCGGGACAGGGAGGACACACCATATATTTT
CSAGPGQGGHTIYF
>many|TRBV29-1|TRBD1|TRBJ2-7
TGCAGCGTTCAGGGACAGCAAACCTACGAGCAGTACTTC
CSVQGQQTYEQYF